This T cell receptor (beta chain) is from a study of shared clonotypes between healthy human individuals. The unsorted samples took tens of millions of PBMCs to get genomic DNA. The CDR3 runs 12 residues. Trimming removed 1 base from V and 6 bases from J, with 7 bases in between. Germline V gene lookup returns CDR1 MNHNS and CDR2 SASEGT. Method: immunoSEQ multiplex PCR; TCRdb's copy keeps in-frame clones and lacks some. The sample lists about 480,000 clones, 60% to 80% occurring once. The sequence came from a woman in her 40s in good health. Some clones in this sample may be carry-over from other donors' samples. Specimen: PBMCs. The chain uses TRBV6-1 and TRBJ2-7; D not certain. The CDR3 spells CASSEGGIEQYF. CDR3 nucleotide sequence: TGTGCCAGCAGTGAAGGTGGGATCGAGCAGTACTTC.